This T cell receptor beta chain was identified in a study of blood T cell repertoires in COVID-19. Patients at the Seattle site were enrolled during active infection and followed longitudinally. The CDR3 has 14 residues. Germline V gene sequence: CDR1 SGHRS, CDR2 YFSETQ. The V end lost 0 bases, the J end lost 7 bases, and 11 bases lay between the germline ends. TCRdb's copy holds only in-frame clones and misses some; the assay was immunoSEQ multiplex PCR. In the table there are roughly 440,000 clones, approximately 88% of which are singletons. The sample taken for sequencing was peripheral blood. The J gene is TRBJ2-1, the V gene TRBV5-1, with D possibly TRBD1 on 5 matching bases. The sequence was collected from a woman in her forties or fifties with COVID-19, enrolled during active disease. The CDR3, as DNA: TGCGCCAGCAGCTTGGAAGGGGCTAAAAATGAGCAGTTCTTC. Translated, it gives CASSLEGAKNEQFF. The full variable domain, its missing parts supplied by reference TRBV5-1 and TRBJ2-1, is KAGVTQTPRYLIKTRGQQVTLSCSPISGHRSVSWYQQTPGQGLQFLFEYFSETQRNKGNFPGRFSGRQFSNSRSEMNVSTLELGDSALYLCASSLEGAKNEQFFGPGTRLTVL.